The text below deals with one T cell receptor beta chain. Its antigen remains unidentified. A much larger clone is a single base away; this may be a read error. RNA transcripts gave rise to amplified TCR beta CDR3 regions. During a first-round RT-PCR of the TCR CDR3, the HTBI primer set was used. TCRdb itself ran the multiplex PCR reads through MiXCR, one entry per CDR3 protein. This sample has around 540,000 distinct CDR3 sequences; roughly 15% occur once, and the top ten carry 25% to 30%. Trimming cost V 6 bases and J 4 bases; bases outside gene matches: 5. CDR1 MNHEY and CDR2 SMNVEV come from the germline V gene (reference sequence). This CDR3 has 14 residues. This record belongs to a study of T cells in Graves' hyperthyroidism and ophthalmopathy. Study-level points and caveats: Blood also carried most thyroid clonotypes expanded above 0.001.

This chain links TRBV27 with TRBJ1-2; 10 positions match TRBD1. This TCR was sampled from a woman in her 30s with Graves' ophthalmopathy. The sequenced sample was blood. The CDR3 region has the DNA TGTGCCAGCAGCCGAGGACAGGGGGTCTATGGCTACACCTTC. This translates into CASSRGQGVYGYTF.